The source of this TCR beta chain is a study of cytomegalovirus exposure and HLA in healthy donors. Study-wide context: The same platform was used for the 120 validation repertoires and the roughly 640 first-cohort repertoires, a later analysis reported. General observations from the study: Rare TCR sequences predominated, though certain public TCRs were found in many donors. Among TCR beta chains, those listed as cytomegalovirus-associated numbered over 150.

The germline V gene encodes CDR1 SGHTA and CDR2 FQGNSA. The ends were cut back, 4 bases at V and 9 bases at J, with 28 bases in the middle. CDR3 size: 17 residues. The protocol was immunoSEQ multiplex PCR, while the TCRdb copy is restricted to in-frame clones and leaves out a portion. The sample contains some 260,000 clones, roughly 87% of which appear only once. The donors were members of the validation cohort, which comprised about 120 subjects and was separate from the first cohort of 666 subjects. As regards this clone: Its antigen is unknown.

The rearrangement joins TRBV7-2 to TRBJ2-7; D ambiguous. The sequence was collected from a man aged 18-30 years in good health and CMV-seropositive. The sample was PBMCs. This CDR3 is CASSWPSPVPPTGVQYF. CDR3 DNA sequence: TGTGCCAGCAGCTGGCCCAGTCCCGTGCCACCCACCGGCGTGCAGTACTTC.